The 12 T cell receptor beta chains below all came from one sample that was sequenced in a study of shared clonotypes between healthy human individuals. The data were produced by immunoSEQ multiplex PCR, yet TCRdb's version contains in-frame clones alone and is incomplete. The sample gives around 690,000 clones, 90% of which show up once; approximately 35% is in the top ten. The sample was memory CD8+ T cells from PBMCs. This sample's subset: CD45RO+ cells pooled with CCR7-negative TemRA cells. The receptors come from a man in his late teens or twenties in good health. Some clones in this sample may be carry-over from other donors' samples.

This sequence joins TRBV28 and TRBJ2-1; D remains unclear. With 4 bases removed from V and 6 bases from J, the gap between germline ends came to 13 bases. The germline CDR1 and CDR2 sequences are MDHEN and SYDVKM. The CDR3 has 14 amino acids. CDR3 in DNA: TGTGCCAGCAGTTCGGTTCCCGGTTTCAATGAGCAGTTCTTC. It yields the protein CASSSVPGFNEQFF.

Written as DNA, the CDR3 is TGTGCCAGCAGTCATCAGGGGGAGGACACTGAAGCTTTCTTT. Its protein is CASSHQGEDTEAFF. The chain links TRBV6-5 to TRBJ1-1, with 7 bases fitting TRBD1. The V gene end was trimmed by 5 bases and the J gene end by 3 bases; junction bases not matched to a gene: 6. CDR1 MNHEY and CDR2 SVGAGI come from the germline V gene. This CDR3 has 14 amino acids.

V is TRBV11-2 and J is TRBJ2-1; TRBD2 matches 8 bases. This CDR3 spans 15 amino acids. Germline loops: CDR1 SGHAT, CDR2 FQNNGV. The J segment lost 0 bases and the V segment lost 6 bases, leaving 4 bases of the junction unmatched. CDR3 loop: CASRRSGSSYNEQFF. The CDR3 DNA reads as TGTGCCAGCAGACGAAGCGGGAGCTCCTACAATGAGCAGTTCTTC. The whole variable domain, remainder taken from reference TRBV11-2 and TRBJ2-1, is EAGVAQSPRYKIIEKRQSVAFWCNPISGHATLYWYQQILGQGPKLLIQFQNNGVVDDSQLPKDRFSAERLKGVDSTLKIQPAKLEDSAVYLCASRRSGSSYNEQFFGPGTRLTVL.

CDR3 loop: CASSSTWGGANPGELFF. In DNA form, the CDR3 reads TGTGCCAGCAGCTCTACTTGGGGCGGGGCCAACCCCGGGGAGCTGTTTTTT. This chain uses TRBV5-6 with TRBJ2-2; D perhaps matches TRBD2 (6 bases). The CDR3 sequence is 17 residues long. Germline values: CDR1 SGHDT, CDR2 YYEEEE. Trimming left V 3 bases short and J 6 bases short, with 21 bases between.

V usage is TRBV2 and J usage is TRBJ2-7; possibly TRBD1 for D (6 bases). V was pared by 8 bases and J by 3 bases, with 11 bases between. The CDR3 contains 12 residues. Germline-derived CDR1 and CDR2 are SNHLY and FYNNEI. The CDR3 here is CASARGDYEQYF. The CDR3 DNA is TGTGCCAGCGCCAGGGGTGACTACGAGCAGTACTTC.

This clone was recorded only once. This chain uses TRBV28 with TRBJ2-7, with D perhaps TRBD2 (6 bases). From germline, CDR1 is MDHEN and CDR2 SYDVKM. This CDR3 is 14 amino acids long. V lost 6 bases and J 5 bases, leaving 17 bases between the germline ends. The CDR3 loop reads CASSPDPGADEQYF. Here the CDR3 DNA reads TGTGCCAGCAGCCCCGACCCGGGAGCTGACGAGCAGTACTTC.

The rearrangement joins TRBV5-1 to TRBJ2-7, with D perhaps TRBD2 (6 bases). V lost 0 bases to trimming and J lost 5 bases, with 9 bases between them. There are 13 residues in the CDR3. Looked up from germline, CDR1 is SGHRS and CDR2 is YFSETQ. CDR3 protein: CASSLGREDEQYF. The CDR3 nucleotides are TGCGCCAGCAGCTTGGGAAGGGAGGACGAGCAGTACTTC.

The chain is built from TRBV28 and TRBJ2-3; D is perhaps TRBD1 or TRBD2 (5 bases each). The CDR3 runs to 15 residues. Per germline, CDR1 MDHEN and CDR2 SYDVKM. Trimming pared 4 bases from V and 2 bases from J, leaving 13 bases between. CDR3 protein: CASSWVEGTTDTQYF. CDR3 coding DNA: TGTGCCAGCAGTTGGGTCGAGGGGACCACAGATACGCAGTATTTT.

CDR3 protein: CASSWGQGVEAFF. For the CDR3, the DNA is TGTGCCAGCAGCTGGGGACAGGGGGTGGAGGCTTTCTTT. The chain employs TRBV7-2 and TRBJ1-1; 11 bases map to TRBD1. The CDR3 extends over 13 amino acids. Germline trimming cut 4 bases from V and 11 bases from J; bases unmatched to any gene: 6. Germline-derived CDR1 and CDR2 are SGHTA and FQGNSA.

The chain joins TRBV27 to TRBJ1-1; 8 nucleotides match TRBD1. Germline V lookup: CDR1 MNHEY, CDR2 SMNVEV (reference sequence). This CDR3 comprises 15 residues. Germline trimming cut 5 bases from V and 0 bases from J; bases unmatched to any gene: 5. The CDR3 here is CASSLGQGMNTEAFF. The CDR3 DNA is TGTGCCAGCAGTCTAGGACAGGGAATGAACACTGAAGCTTTCTTT.

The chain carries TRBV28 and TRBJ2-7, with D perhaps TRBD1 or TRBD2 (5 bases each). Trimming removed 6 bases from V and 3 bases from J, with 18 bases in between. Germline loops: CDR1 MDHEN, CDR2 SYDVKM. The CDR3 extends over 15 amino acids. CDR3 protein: CASRPRDRQFYEQYF. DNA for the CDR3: TGTGCCAGCAGACCCCGGGACCGCCAGTTCTACGAGCAGTACTTC.

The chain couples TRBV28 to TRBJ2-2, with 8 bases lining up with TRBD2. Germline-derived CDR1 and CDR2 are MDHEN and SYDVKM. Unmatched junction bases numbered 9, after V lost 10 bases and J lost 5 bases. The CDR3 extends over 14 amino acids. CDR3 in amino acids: CATVLAGGTGELFF. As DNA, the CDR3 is TGTGCCACTGTACTGGCGGGAGGTACCGGGGAGCTGTTTTTT.